This T cell receptor (beta chain) was observed in a study of Ad26.COV2.S vaccination and SARS-CoV-2 variants. Germline loops: CDR1 SGHKS, CDR2 YYEKEE (reference sequence). V lost 4 bases, J lost 8 bases, and 10 bases stayed unmatched. This CDR3 is built from 15 residues. Repertoires were generated with immunoSEQ multiplex PCR, while TCRdb's copy carries only in-frame clones and drops some. The data show roughly 700,000 clones, 80% to 90% seen once. Described treatment: some 19 received Ad26.COV2.S at low or high dose, single or two shots; about 5 received placebo; per-sample allocation not given. All samples were drawn on day 63, counting from the first vaccine or placebo injection.

The V and J genes are TRBV5-5 and TRBJ2-2; 8 nucleotides match TRBD1. The origin of this receptor is a person between 18 and 65 years old who received the Ad26.COV2.S COVID-19 vaccine or a placebo. Sequencing was performed on peripheral blood, taken in a trial of Ad26.COV2.S vaccine versus placebo. The DNA of the CDR3 is TGTGCCAGCAGCCGGACAGGGATTGAAGGAGGGGAGCTGTTTTTT. It is translated as CASSRTGIEGGELFF.